This T cell receptor (beta chain) comes out of a study of cytomegalovirus exposure and HLA in healthy donors. Study results and caveats: Some TCR beta chains (over 150 of them) were listed as cytomegalovirus-associated.

About this clone itself: Its antigen is not known.

Deletions cut 7 bases from V and 5 bases from J, with 16 bases between. This CDR3 spans 14 amino acids. In germline, CDR1 is SNHLY, CDR2 FYNNEI. The PCR had 60 Vbeta and 13 Jbeta primers. Assay: immunoSEQ multiplex PCR; the TCRdb copy retains only in-frame clones and omits some. The sample lists about 110,000 clones, 81% seen once, with under 2.5% in the top ten. Sequenced material: PBMCs. The chain joins TRBV2 to TRBJ2-3; the D is unclear. The origin of this receptor is a woman in her thirties in good health and CMV-seronegative. The CDR3 nucleotides read TGTGCCAGCACCCGCGATGCCATCGGAGATACGCAGTATTTT. Amino acids: CASTRDAIGDTQYF. Together with reference TRBV2 and TRBJ2-3, the CDR3 gives the full variable domain: EPEVTQTPSHQVTQMGQEVILRCVPISNHLYFYWYRQILGQKVEFLVSFYNNEISEKSEIFDDQFSVERPDGSNFTLKIRSTKLEDSAMYFCASTRDAIGDTQYFGPGTRLTVL.